Listed below are T cell receptor beta chains from one sample, sequenced in a study of CD8+CD57+ T cells in acquired aplastic anemia. TCRdb reprocessed the reads with MiXCR, giving one entry per CDR3 protein. The table lists about 130,000 distinct CDR3 sequences, less than 45% of them singletons. Source material: sorted CD4+, CD8+, or CD8+CD57+ T cells (not recorded which) from PBMCs. These receptors were taken from a human donor in good health, serving as a control. The CDR3 runs from the conserved cysteine through the conserved F or W. A D gene is named only where the DNA matches it firmly. A row's size may be missing; if present it is once, few, many or a size class.

V gene	D gene	J gene	clone size	CDR3 protein	CDR3 DNA
TRBV11-2	.	TRBJ2-3	many	CASSLDIADTQYF	TGTGCCAGCAGCTTAGATATAGCAGATACGCAGTATTTT
TRBV6-1	.	TRBJ1-1	.	CASIRDGANTEAFF	TGTGCCAGCATCAGGGACGGAGCGAACACTGAAGCTTTCTTT
TRBV4-1	.	TRBJ1-3	many	CASSQLGNTIYF	TGCGCCAGCAGCCAACTAGGAAACACCATATATTTT
TRBV11-2	TRBD1	TRBJ2-7	many	CASSLEAHRGSYEQYF	TGTGCCAGCAGCTTAGAGGCCCACAGGGGCTCCTACGAGCAGTACTTC
TRBV10-3	TRBD1	TRBJ1-5	.	CAISAGQGNQPQHF	TGTGCCATCAGTGCGGGACAGGGAAATCAGCCCCAGCATTTT
TRBV19	TRBD1	TRBJ1-2	.	CASSRQGLGGYTF	TGTGCCAGTAGTCGACAGGGTTTGGGCGGCTACACCTTC
TRBV12-3/TRBV12-4	.	TRBJ2-1	.	CASSSGGKFVNEQFF	TGTGCCAGCAGTTCCGGGGGAAAATTTGTCAATGAGCAGTTCTTC
TRBV10-3	TRBD2	TRBJ2-7	.	CAITPKTSGGYEQYF	TGTGCCATCACCCCTAAGACTAGCGGGGGGTACGAGCAGTACTTC
TRBV25-1	.	TRBJ1-2	.	CASSDFRGMLHYGYTF	TGTGCCAGCAGTGATTTCCGGGGAATGCTTCACTATGGCTACACCTTC
TRBV19	.	TRBJ1-5	.	CASSVAAQQPQHF	TGCGCCAGTAGTGTGGCAGCACAACAGCCCCAGCATTTT
TRBV12-3/TRBV12-4	TRBD2	TRBJ2-3	once	CASSRTSGGTDTQYF	TGTGCCAGCAGTCGGACTAGCGGGGGTACAGATACGCAGTATTTT
TRBV6-5	.	TRBJ1-1	.	CASSYRLNTEAFF	TGTGCCAGCAGTTACCGGTTAAACACTGAAGCTTTCTTT
TRBV19	TRBD1	TRBJ2-3	many	CASSIGVGTDTDTQYF	TGTGCCAGTAGTATAGGAGTCGGGACAGACACAGATACGCAGTATTTT
TRBV15	.	TRBJ2-2	many	CATSRQGSGELFF	TGTGCCACCAGCAGACAGGGATCCGGGGAGCTGTTTTTT
TRBV14	.	TRBJ1-6	.	CASSQRGTGPYNSPLHF	TGTGCCAGCAGCCAAAGGGGGACTGGACCCTATAATTCACCCCTCCACTTT
TRBV2	.	TRBJ2-5	.	CANSVGGEIQYF	TGTGCCAACAGTGTCGGTGGGGAGATCCAGTACTTC
TRBV12-3/TRBV12-4	.	TRBJ1-5	many	CASSLVGSNQPQHF	TGTGCCAGCAGTTTAGTGGGCTCCAATCAGCCCCAGCATTTT
TRBV24-1	.	TRBJ2-7	.	CATSEDEQYF	TGTGCCACCAGTGAGGACGAGCAGTACTTC
TRBV6-9	.	TRBJ1-1	.	CASRSTMNTEAFF	TGTGCCAGCAGATCTACAATGAACACTGAAGCTTTCTTT
TRBV10-3	.	TRBJ2-1	.	CAISEMLGDEQFF	TGTGCCATCAGTGAGATGCTCGGCGATGAGCAGTTCTTC
TRBV4-2	.	TRBJ2-1	.	CASSPHQSLSASSYNEQFF	TGTGCCAGCAGCCCGCACCAGTCACTCTCAGCCAGCTCCTACAATGAGCAGTTCTTC
TRBV4-1	.	TRBJ1-1	many	CASRQAMGTEAFF	TGCGCCAGCCGTCAGGCTATGGGAACTGAAGCTTTCTTT
TRBV9	.	TRBJ1-2	many	CASSVSPDRLGYTF	TGTGCCAGCAGCGTAAGCCCAGACAGACTCGGCTACACCTTC
TRBV5-5	.	TRBJ2-7	.	CASSLRTPYYEQYF	TGTGCCAGCAGCTTGCGGACTCCATACTACGAGCAGTACTTC
TRBV6-1	TRBD2	TRBJ2-5	many	CASIEAGRPHQETQYF	TGTGCCAGCATTGAAGCCGGGAGGCCGCATCAAGAGACCCAGTACTTC
TRBV6-1	.	TRBJ1-1	.	CASSLRSVNTEAFF	TGTGCCAGCAGTCTCCGGAGTGTGAACACTGAAGCTTTCTTT
TRBV30	.	TRBJ2-7	many	CAWGPFGGASYEQYF	TGTGCCTGGGGGCCGTTCGGTGGGGCGTCCTACGAGCAGTACTTC